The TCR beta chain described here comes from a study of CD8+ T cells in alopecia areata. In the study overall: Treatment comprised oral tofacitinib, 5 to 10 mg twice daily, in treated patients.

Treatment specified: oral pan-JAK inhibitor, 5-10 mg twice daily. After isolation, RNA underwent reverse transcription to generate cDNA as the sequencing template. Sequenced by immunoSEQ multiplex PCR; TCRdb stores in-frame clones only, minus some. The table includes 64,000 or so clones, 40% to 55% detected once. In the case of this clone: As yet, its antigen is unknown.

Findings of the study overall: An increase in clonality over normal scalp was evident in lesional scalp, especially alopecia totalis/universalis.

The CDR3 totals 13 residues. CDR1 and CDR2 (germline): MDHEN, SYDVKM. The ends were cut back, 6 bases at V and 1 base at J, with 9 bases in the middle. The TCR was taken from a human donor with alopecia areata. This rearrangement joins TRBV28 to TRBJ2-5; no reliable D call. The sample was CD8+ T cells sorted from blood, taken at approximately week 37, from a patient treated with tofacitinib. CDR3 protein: CASRSDGQETQYF. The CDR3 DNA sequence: TGTGCCAGCAGAAGCGACGGCCAAGAGACCCAGTACTTC. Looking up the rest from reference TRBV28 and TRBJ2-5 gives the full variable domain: DVKVTQSSRYLVKRTGEKVFLECVQDMDHENMFWYRQDPGLGLRLIYFSYDVKMKEKGDIPEGYSVSREKKERFSLILESASTNQTSMYLCASRSDGQETQYFGPGTRLLVL.